This is a list of T cell receptor beta chains from one sample in a study of OX40 agonist ivuxolimab in advanced cancers. Some clones are missing from TCRdb's copy, which holds only in-frame ones; the method was immunoSEQ multiplex PCR. The sample includes more than 80,000 clones, 75% to 95% of them seen just once. Material: CD4+ or CD8+ T cells sorted from blood, obtained in a trial of the OX40 agonist ivuxolimab. These receptors came from an adult with an advanced solid tumor such as melanoma, head and neck, liver or kidney cancer. The CDR3 runs from the conserved cysteine through the conserved F or W. The D gene is left open where the match is weak. Size values are once, few and many counts, or a class for expanded clones, and some rows have none.

CDR3: CASSTTSGRGYEQYF
DNA: TGTGCCAGCAGCACGACTAGCGGGAGGGGTTACGAGCAGTACTTC
size: NA
D: TRBD2
J: TRBJ2-7
V: TRBV11-1

CDR3: CASSSILF
DNA: TGTGCCAGCAGTTCGATCCTCTTT
size: few
D: NA
J: TRBJ1-1
V: TRBV28

CDR3: CASSKSDRADTQYF
DNA: TGTGCCAGCAGTAAAAGCGACAGGGCGGATACGCAGTATTTT
size: NA
D: TRBD1
J: TRBJ2-3
V: TRBV6-6

CDR3: CASSRIPSGANVLTF
DNA: TGTGCCAGCAGCCGCATCCCCTCTGGGGCCAACGTCCTGACTTTC
size: NA
D: NA
J: TRBJ2-6
V: TRBV7-2

CDR3: CASSLGGTSGSKYNEQFF
DNA: TGTGCCAGCAGCTTGGGGGGGACTAGCGGGAGTAAATACAATGAGCAGTTCTTC
size: NA
D: TRBD2
J: TRBJ2-1
V: TRBV5-4

CDR3: CASSIGQSVNTEAFF
DNA: TGTGCCAGCAGCATCGGACAGTCAGTGAACACTGAAGCTTTCTTT
size: once
D: NA
J: TRBJ1-1
V: TRBV9

CDR3: CASSLDRVDEKLFF
DNA: TGTGCCAGCAGCTTGGACAGGGTGGATGAAAAACTGTTTTTT
size: once
D: TRBD1
J: TRBJ1-4
V: TRBV7-2

CDR3: CASSFWLAGASGELFF
DNA: TGTGCCAGCAGCTTTTGGCTAGCGGGAGCTTCAGGGGAGCTGTTTTTT
size: once
D: TRBD2
J: TRBJ2-2
V: TRBV7-9

CDR3: CASREGRPQGSPLHF
DNA: TGTGCCAGCAGGGAGGGACGTCCGCAGGGTTCACCCCTCCACTTT
size: NA
D: NA
J: TRBJ1-6
V: TRBV28

CDR3: CASSFGAAGSYNEQFF
DNA: TGTGCCAGCAGCTTCGGAGCAGCCGGCTCCTACAATGAGCAGTTCTTC
size: NA
D: NA
J: TRBJ2-1
V: TRBV5-6

CDR3: CASSLIDTQYF
DNA: TGTGCCAGCAGCCTCATTGATACGCAGTATTTT
size: NA
D: NA
J: TRBJ2-3
V: TRBV7-9

CDR3: CAISAGRSTDTQYF
DNA: TGTGCCATCAGTGCCGGCCGGAGCACAGATACGCAGTATTTT
size: NA
D: NA
J: TRBJ2-3
V: TRBV10-3

CDR3: CSVRDSSYNEQFF
DNA: TGCAGCGTTCGGGACAGCTCCTACAATGAGCAGTTCTTC
size: NA
D: TRBD1
J: TRBJ2-1
V: TRBV29-1

CDR3: CASSQSGTNTGELFF
DNA: TGTGCCAGCAGTCAAAGCGGGACGAACACCGGGGAGCTGTTTTTT
size: once
D: TRBD2
J: TRBJ2-2
V: TRBV27

CDR3: CASSQNRASNEKLFF
DNA: TGCGCCAGCAGCCAAAACAGGGCCTCTAATGAAAAACTGTTTTTT
size: NA
D: NA
J: TRBJ1-4
V: TRBV4-3

CDR3: CASSPGPKAYNEQFF
DNA: TGTGCCAGCAGCCCGGGACCAAAAGCCTACAATGAGCAGTTCTTC
size: NA
D: NA
J: TRBJ2-1
V: TRBV5-8

CDR3: CASSLGDRQETQYF
DNA: TGCGCCAGCAGCTTGGGGGACAGACAAGAGACCCAGTACTTC
size: NA
D: TRBD1
J: TRBJ2-5
V: TRBV5-1

CDR3: CASSPGGGLDIQYF
DNA: TGTGCCAGCAGCCCTGGCGGCGGGCTTGACATTCAGTACTTC
size: NA
D: NA
J: TRBJ2-4
V: TRBV5-6

CDR3: CASSPSSSGGYNEQFF
DNA: TGTGCCAGCAGCCCGTCCTCTAGCGGGGGATACAATGAGCAGTTCTTC
size: NA
D: TRBD2
J: TRBJ2-1
V: TRBV11-2

CDR3: CASSALQESNYGYTF
DNA: TGTGCCAGCAGCGCTTTACAGGAGTCTAACTATGGCTACACCTTC
size: NA
D: NA
J: TRBJ1-2
V: TRBV7-9

CDR3: CASRETGTGNTIYF
DNA: TGTGCCAGTAGGGAAACAGGGACTGGAAACACCATATATTTT
size: NA
D: NA
J: TRBJ1-3
V: TRBV19

CDR3: CASSEGTGHNEQFF
DNA: TGTGCCAGCAGTGAGGGGACAGGGCACAATGAGCAGTTCTTC
size: NA
D: TRBD1
J: TRBJ2-1
V: TRBV6-4

CDR3: CASSQDQPDYTDTQYF
DNA: TGCGCCAGCAGCCAAGATCAACCAGACTACACAGATACGCAGTATTTT
size: NA
D: NA
J: TRBJ2-3
V: TRBV4-3